This passage covers 18 T cell receptor beta chains from one sample sequenced in a study of blood T cell repertoires in COVID-19. Data came from immunoSEQ multiplex PCR; TCRdb stores just in-frame clones and leaves some out. Among around 70,000 clones listed, roughly 80% were seen once. Sequenced material: peripheral blood. These receptors were collected from a woman aged 50 to 60 with acute or convalescent COVID-19.

In nucleotides, the CDR3 is TGTGCCAGTAGTAAGCGGGGGGAAATCACTGAGAACACTGAAGCTTTCTTT. Its translation: CASSKRGEITENTEAFF. The chain joins TRBV19 to TRBJ1-1; TRBD1 might be the D (5 bases). This CDR3 has 17 amino acids. Germline V gene data show CDR1 as LNHDA and CDR2 as SQIVND (reference sequence). Between the trimmed V and J ends, which lost 4 bases and 1 base, there was a span of 19 bases.

The CDR3 DNA is TGTGCCAGCAGCTTAAGTGTAGCGGGAGGCTACGAGCAGTACTTC. It is translated as CASSLSVAGGYEQYF. The rearrangement uses TRBV7-9 and TRBJ2-7, with 10 bases aligning to TRBD2. Germline CDR1 SEHNR, CDR2 FQNEAQ (reference sequence). The CDR3 runs to 15 residues. The V and J ends lost 2 bases and 3 bases, in that order; junction bases with no gene match: 4.

The genes are TRBV28 and TRBJ2-1; a weak D match, TRBD1 (5 bases). Germline V gives CDR1 MDHEN, CDR2 SYDVKM. This CDR3 region has 12 residues. Trimming left V 6 bases short and J 7 bases short, with 10 bases between. The DNA for the CDR3 is TGTGCCAGCAGCCCGACAGAGAATGAGCAGTTCTTC. It codes for CASSPTENEQFF. Looking up the rest from reference TRBV28 and TRBJ2-1 gives the full variable domain: DVKVTQSSRYLVKRTGEKVFLECVQDMDHENMFWYRQDPGLGLRLIYFSYDVKMKEKGDIPEGYSVSREKKERFSLILESASTNQTSMYLCASSPTENEQFFGPGTRLTVL.

The chain has TRBV5-4 and TRBJ2-1, with 11 bases that match TRBD2. The V and J ends lost 5 bases and 7 bases, in that order; junction bases with no gene match: 5. The CDR3 runs to 14 residues. From germline, CDR1 is SGHNT and CDR2 YYREEE (reference sequence). The CDR3 reads CASSYSGGANEQFF. The CDR3 DNA is TGTGCCAGCAGTTATAGCGGGGGGGCAAATGAGCAGTTCTTC. Full variable domain (outside the CDR3, taken from reference TRBV5-4 and TRBJ2-1): ETGVTQSPTHLIKTRGQQVTLRCSSQSGHNTVSWYQQALGQGPQFIFQYYREEENGRGNFPPRFSGLQFPNYSSELNVNALELDDSALYLCASSYSGGANEQFFGPGTRLTVL.

The rearrangement links TRBV27 to TRBJ1-1; D perhaps matches TRBD1 (6 bases). Trimming left V 5 bases short and J 1 base short, with 8 bases between. The germline V gene has CDR1 MNHEY and CDR2 SMNVEV (reference sequence). There are 13 residues in the CDR3. The CDR3 protein is CASSKQGNTEAFF. The CDR3 bases are TGTGCCAGCAGTAAACAGGGGAACACTGAAGCTTTCTTT.

V gene TRBV9 combines with J gene TRBJ1-6; unclear D gene. The V end lost 2 bases, the J end lost 7 bases, and 10 bases lay between the germline ends. Germline V gives CDR1 SGDLS, CDR2 YYNGEE. The CDR3 contains 14 residues. CDR3 bases: TGTGCCAGCAGCGTTAGCGATCTAAATTCACCCCTCCACTTT. As protein: CASSVSDLNSPLHF. The full variable domain, completed using reference TRBV9 and TRBJ1-6, is DSGVTQTPKHLITATGQRVTLRCSPRSGDLSVYWYQQSLDQGLQFLIQYYNGEERAKGNILERFSAQQFPDLHSELNLSSLELGDSALYFCASSVSDLNSPLHFGNGTRLTVT.

This clone came up once. This rearrangement joins TRBV10-2 to TRBJ2-1; 9 bases are a match to TRBD2. The CDR3 runs 15 residues. The V and J ends lost 3 bases and 2 bases, in that order; junction bases with no gene match: 2. Germline assignment: CDR1 WSHSY and CDR2 SAAADI. CDR3 protein: CASSESGGTYNEQFF. CDR3 in DNA: TGCGCCAGCAGTGAAAGCGGGGGGACCTACAATGAGCAGTTCTTC.

The chain recombines TRBV3-1 (or the pseudogene TRBV3-2) with TRBJ2-7; a weak D match, TRBD1 (6 bases). Deletions cut 5 bases from V and 2 bases from J, with 7 bases between. CDR3 length: 12 amino acids. In germline, CDR1 is LGHDT, CDR2 YNNKEL (reference sequence). CDR3 sequence (DNA): TGTGCCAGCAGCACAGGGACCTACGAGCAGTACTTC. Translated: CASSTGTYEQYF.

V usage is TRBV7-2 and J usage is TRBJ2-4, with TRBD2 matching over 7 bases. CDR1 is SGHTA and CDR2 is FQGNSA in the germline V gene. The CDR3 totals 16 residues. V lost 5 bases to trimming and J lost 9 bases; unmatched junction nucleotides: 16. DNA for the CDR3: TGTGCCAGCAGCCTGGCCCTGGGAGGGGATGGTGTCATTCAGTACTTC. Translation: CASSLALGGDGVIQYF.

The gene calls are TRBV10-2 and TRBJ2-3, with TRBD2 matching over 13 bases. CDR1 and CDR2 from the germline V gene are WSHSY and SAAADI. Losses at the gene ends were 5 bases for V and 2 bases for J; bases not matched to a gene: 7. This CDR3 is built from 17 residues. The DNA of the CDR3 is TGCGCCAGCAGTTCAGGACTAGCGGGGGTCTTCACAGATACGCAGTATTTT. The encoded protein is CASSSGLAGVFTDTQYF.

CDR3 coding DNA: TGTGCCAGCAGCTTGCGGGGGCCGAGCACAGATACGCAGTATTTT. Protein product: CASSLRGPSTDTQYF. This chain uses TRBV7-8 with TRBJ2-3, with D perhaps TRBD2 (7 bases). The CDR3 extends over 15 amino acids. Trimming took off 3 bases at V and 0 bases at J, with 10 bases between the two ends. CDR1 is SGHVS and CDR2 is FQNEAQ in the germline V gene.

Details on this clone: Within the sample, other DNA sequences also encode this same CDR3. V and J are TRBV5-5 and TRBJ1-4, with D possibly TRBD1 on 6 matching bases. This CDR3 spans 14 amino acids. Germline CDR1 is SGHKS and CDR2 is YYEKEE (reference sequence). The germline V and J ends were trimmed by 0 bases and 8 bases, with 11 bases remaining between them. CDR3 sequence: CASSLERGGEKLFF. CDR3 bases: TGTGCCAGCAGCTTGGAGAGGGGGGGGGAAAAACTGTTTTTT. Looking up the rest from reference TRBV5-5 and TRBJ1-4 gives the full variable domain: DAGVTQSPTHLIKTRGQQVTLRCSPISGHKSVSWYQQVLGQGPQFIFQYYEKEERGRGNFPDRFSARQFPNYSSELNVNALLLGDSALYLCASSLERGGEKLFFGSGTQLSVL.

Only a few counts were recorded for this clone. The genes are TRBV6-5 and TRBJ1-6; no definite D call. Trimming took 5 bases from V and 6 from J, leaving 11 bases between them. This CDR3 region has 14 residues. CDR1 MNHEY and CDR2 SVGAGI come from the germline V gene. The CDR3 DNA follows: TGTGCCAGCAGTCCGACAAGCTTTAATTCACCCCTCCACTTT. It encodes CASSPTSFNSPLHF.

The genes are TRBV6-1 and TRBJ2-7; TRBD2 is a possible D gene (5 bases). V lost 4 bases and J lost 3, with 22 bases in between. This CDR3 spans 17 amino acids. In germline, CDR1 is MNHNS, CDR2 SASEGT. CDR3 DNA sequence: TGTGCCAGCAGTGGGGGAGATCATTCTGGCGATGACTACGAGCAGTACTTC. This codes for CASSGGDHSGDDYEQYF.

V is TRBV29-1 and J is TRBJ2-3, with 7 positions matching TRBD2. The germline V gene has CDR1 SQVTM and CDR2 ANQGSEA. With 0 bases clipped from V and 0 bases from J, the junction kept 3 bases outside the gene matches. The length of the CDR3 is 15 residues. Here the CDR3 reads CSVEDLSGSTDTQYF. In DNA, the CDR3 is TGCAGCGTTGAAGATCTTAGCGGGAGCACAGATACGCAGTATTTT.

The chain recombines TRBV4-1 with TRBJ2-3; 10 bases are a match to TRBD2. The CDR3 sequence is 20 residues long. CDR1 and CDR2 from the germline V gene are MGHRA and YSYEKL. Unmatched junction bases numbered 19, after V lost 4 bases and J lost 3 bases. The CDR3 sequence is CASSPRTASGSSGRTDTQYF. In nucleotides, the CDR3 is TGCGCCAGCAGCCCAAGGACGGCTAGCGGGAGTTCTGGGAGGACAGATACGCAGTATTTT.

This clone was counted a single time. The CDR3 loop reads CASSLGLAVSGDTQYF. The CDR3 DNA sequence: TGTGCCAGCAGCTTGGGACTAGCGGTATCAGGAGATACGCAGTATTTT. This chain uses TRBV11-2 with TRBJ2-3; 11 nucleotides align to TRBD2. There are 16 residues in the CDR3. The trim removed 3 bases at V and 5 bases at J, leaving 7 bases unmatched. Germline V lookup: CDR1 SGHAT, CDR2 FQNNGV.

The chain has TRBV6-5 and TRBJ2-1, with a weak D call TRBD2 (6 bases). CDR3 length: 12 residues. With 7 bases removed from V and 8 bases from J, the gap between germline ends came to 12 bases. Germline assignment: CDR1 MNHEY and CDR2 SVGAGI. This CDR3 reads CASTTSTYEQFF. CDR3 DNA: TGTGCCAGCACGACTAGTACCTATGAGCAGTTCTTC.